These 23 T cell receptor beta chains were all obtained from the same sample, sequenced in a study of a mutant IDH1 vaccine in newly diagnosed glioma (dated by TCRdb to about 2021). No cognate antigen is known for these TCRs. In light of the paper, this sample's time point label describes: week 23, last vaccination. Each vaccine dose, consisting of 300 ug of a 20-mer mutant IDH1 peptide in Montanide, was administered subcutaneously with topical imiquimod. The method was the immunoSEQ multiplex PCR assay. Entries here come from immuneACCESS through TCRdb and include only in-frame sequences with V and J called. Some clones fail to appear in such tables; in the studies checked, an unresolved V gene covers under half of the shortfall, and the cause of the remainder is unknown. The sample has about 65,000 clones on record, about 85% of them singletons. The top ten hold approximately 4% of the sample. The specimen comprised PBMCs, sampled from a glioma patient whose treatment included an IDH1 peptide vaccine. These receptors were taken from a man aged 25-45 years with glioma.

The gene calls are TRBV14 and TRBJ2-7; 8 bases are a match to TRBD2. The CDR3 runs 15 residues. The germline gives CDR1 SGHDN, CDR2 FVKESK. V lost 2 bases, J lost 4 bases, and 7 bases stayed unmatched. For the CDR3, the DNA is TGTGCCAGCAGCCAATTAAGCGGGGGTCCATACGAGCAGTACTTC. Protein product: CASSQLSGGPYEQYF.

This chain joins TRBV6-1 and TRBJ2-7; 8 positions match TRBD1. CDR3 size: 14 residues. With 7 bases clipped from V and 2 bases from J, the junction kept 7 bases outside the gene matches. CDR1 is MNHNS and CDR2 is SASEGT in the germline V gene. CDR3 residues: CASILGQGPYEQYF. CDR3 coding DNA: TGTGCCAGCATTTTAGGACAGGGACCCTACGAGCAGTACTTC.

The chain joins TRBV5-1 to TRBJ2-5, with D perhaps given as TRBD1 or TRBD2 (5 bases each). The J call is uncertain, as TRBJ2-7 better fits the DNA end. Germline CDR1 SGHRS, CDR2 YFSETQ. CDR3 length equals 14 residues. The CDR3 sequence: CASSLEGRGYEQYF. The CDR3 nucleotides read TGCGCCAGCAGCTTGGAGGGGAGAGGCTACGAGCAGTACTTC.

The rearrangement joins TRBV7-9 to TRBJ2-7; 9 bases are a match to TRBD2. Germline CDR1 SEHNR, CDR2 FQNEAQ (reference sequence). The J segment lost 2 bases and the V segment lost 5 bases, leaving 13 bases of the junction unmatched. This CDR3 is built from 17 residues. CDR3 sequence reads: CASSPIAGAIPPYEQYF. The CDR3 nucleotides read TGTGCCAGCAGCCCCATAGCGGGGGCCATACCCCCCTACGAGCAGTACTTC.

The genes are TRBV28 and TRBJ2-7; the D gene is possibly TRBD1 (5 bases). Germline V gives CDR1 MDHEN, CDR2 SYDVKM. V was shortened by 8 bases and J by 0 bases, with 17 bases between the two germline ends. This CDR3 has 15 residues. CDR3 sequence (DNA): TGTGCCAGCGCAACAGGCCGGGCCCCCTCCTACGAGCAGTACTTC. Residues: CASATGRAPSYEQYF.

A single count supports this clone. The V and J genes are TRBV5-1 and TRBJ1-3; D is unresolved. Per germline, CDR1 SGHRS and CDR2 YFSETQ. V dropped 0 bases and J dropped 0 bases, with 10 bases sitting between them. This CDR3 is 16 amino acids long. In DNA form, the CDR3 reads TGCGCCAGCAGCTTGGCGGCGGCCTACTCTGGAAACACCATATATTTT. It yields the protein CASSLAAAYSGNTIYF.

The chain links TRBV11-2 to TRBJ1-6, with TRBD1 matching over 8 bases. J lost 6 bases, V lost 1 base, and 5 bases had no gene match. Germline V gene sequence: CDR1 SGHAT, CDR2 FQNNGV. This CDR3 region has 16 residues. The CDR3 DNA follows: TGTGCCAGCAGCTTAGCAGCAGGGGGCATTAATTCACCCCTCCACTTT. Amino acids: CASSLAAGGINSPLHF.

The genes are TRBV6-4 and TRBJ2-3; possibly TRBD1 for D (5 bases). The CDR3 extends over 13 amino acids. Germline lookup yields CDR1 MRHNA and CDR2 SNTAGT. Trimming left V 4 bases short and J 0 bases short, with 5 bases between. CDR3 sequence reads: CASSGQSTDTQYF. DNA for the CDR3: TGTGCCAGCAGTGGACAGAGCACAGATACGCAGTATTTT.

This chain uses TRBV28 with TRBJ1-6; D is possibly TRBD1 (5 bases). This CDR3 has 16 amino acids. Trimming left V 5 bases short and J 7 bases short, with 18 bases between. CDR1 MDHEN and CDR2 SYDVKM come from the germline V gene. The CDR3 protein is CASSLQLDIGNSPLHF. CDR3 coding DNA: TGTGCCAGCAGTCTCCAATTGGACATCGGGAATTCACCCCTCCACTTT.

The chain carries TRBV5-4 and TRBJ1-4, with TRBD1 matching over 10 bases. CDR1 and CDR2 (germline): SGHNT, YYREEE (reference sequence). This CDR3 spans 14 amino acids. V lost 4 bases to trimming and J lost 7 bases; unmatched junction nucleotides: 4. This chain's CDR3 is CASSRTGGGEKLFF. The CDR3 DNA follows: TGTGCCAGCAGCCGGACAGGGGGAGGTGAAAAACTGTTTTTT.

The rearrangement uses TRBV9 and TRBJ1-2; 7 bases align to TRBD1. The germline V gene encodes CDR1 SGDLS and CDR2 YYNGEE. The junction had 6 bases not matched to a gene; V was cut back by 3 bases and J by 4 bases. This CDR3 spans 14 amino acids. CDR3 in amino acids: CASSGGGTVYGYTF. CDR3 sequence (DNA): TGTGCCAGCAGCGGAGGGGGGACAGTCTATGGCTACACCTTC.

The J gene is TRBJ1-4, the V gene TRBV29-1, with D uncertain. Between the trimmed V and J ends, which lost 0 bases and 5 bases, there was a span of 13 bases. The CDR3 runs 15 residues. CDR1 and CDR2 (germline): SQVTM, ANQGSEA. CDR3: CSVEDGFARNEKLFF. The CDR3 DNA reads as TGCAGCGTTGAAGACGGTTTTGCCCGAAATGAAAAACTGTTTTTT.

The genes are TRBV4-1 and TRBJ1-1, with 8 bases matching TRBD1. The CDR3 has 15 amino acids. Trimming at V came to 5 bases and at J to 4 bases, leaving 9 bases not matched to a gene. In germline, CDR1 is MGHRA, CDR2 YSYEKL. CDR3 amino acids: CASSSLTGGVTEAFF. CDR3 coding DNA: TGCGCCAGCAGCTCTCTCACAGGGGGGGTCACTGAAGCTTTCTTT.

The genes are TRBV11-2 and TRBJ2-7; 15 nucleotides match TRBD2. Looked up from germline, CDR1 is SGHAT and CDR2 is FQNNGV. V shed 5 bases and J 0 bases; nucleotides not matched to a gene: 11. The CDR3 runs 19 residues. The CDR3 DNA follows: TGTGCCAGCAGCCCTCCCAGGGGGACTAGCGGGGGGAGCTCCTACGAGCAGTACTTC. This sequence encodes CASSPPRGTSGGSSYEQYF. Full variable domain (rest looked up from reference TRBV11-2 and TRBJ2-7): EAGVAQSPRYKIIEKRQSVAFWCNPISGHATLYWYQQILGQGPKLLIQFQNNGVVDDSQLPKDRFSAERLKGVDSTLKIQPAKLEDSAVYLCASSPPRGTSGGSSYEQYFGPGTRLTVT.

The DNA of the CDR3 is TGTGCCAGCAGTTTTCAGGACAAGGGAACGGAGCAGTTCTTC. Translating gives CASSFQDKGTEQFF. V gene TRBV27 combines with J gene TRBJ2-1, with a tentative D call TRBD1 (5 bases). Germline V CDR1 and CDR2: MNHEY, SMNVEV (reference sequence). V lost 3 bases and J lost 10, with 16 bases in between. This CDR3 comprises 14 residues.

CDR3 amino acids: CASTLISYNSPLHF. The CDR3 DNA is TGTGCCAGCACCCTAATCTCCTATAATTCACCCCTCCACTTT. V usage is TRBV6-1 and J usage is TRBJ1-6; D is unclear. V was pared by 7 bases and J by 0 bases, with 7 bases between. Germline V gene lookup returns CDR1 MNHNS and CDR2 SASEGT. The CDR3 runs to 14 residues.

This rearrangement joins TRBV6-1 to TRBJ1-2; D perhaps matches TRBD1 (5 bases). This CDR3 contains 12 residues. Germline lookup yields CDR1 MNHNS and CDR2 SASEGT. The V gene lost 10 bases and the J gene lost 8 bases, with 17 bases spanning the gap. The CDR3 DNA follows: TGTGCCAACCACCAGGGAATGGGGGGCTACACCTTC. This translates into CANHQGMGGYTF.

V usage is TRBV9 and J usage is TRBJ1-2; 12 bases are a match to TRBD1. This CDR3 spans 19 amino acids. CDR1 and CDR2 from the germline V gene are SGDLS and YYNGEE. V dropped 3 bases and J dropped 0; count of bases not matched to a gene: 12. CDR3 DNA: TGTGCCAGCAGCGAAACTTCCGGGACAGGGGGCCGATCTAACTATGGCTACACCTTC. Translating it yields CASSETSGTGGRSNYGYTF.

The chain is built from TRBV15 and TRBJ2-1; D might be TRBD1 (6 bases). Trimming pared 9 bases from V and 2 bases from J, leaving 8 bases between. Germline V gives CDR1 LNHNV, CDR2 YYDKDF (reference sequence). CDR3 length equals 12 residues. CDR3 bases: TGTGCCACGGGGGCCACCTACAATGAGCAGTTCTTC. It specifies CATGATYNEQFF.

The chain uses TRBV27 and TRBJ1-2; D unclear. Germline V CDR1 and CDR2: MNHEY, SMNVEV (reference sequence). The CDR3 sequence is 13 residues long. V was shortened by 1 base and J by 8 bases, with 11 bases between the two germline ends. The CDR3 DNA follows: TGTGCCAGCAGTTTATACCCTGGGATGGGCTACACCTTC. Translated: CASSLYPGMGYTF.

This clone was seen a single time. The CDR3 DNA is TGTGCCAGTAGTACCTGGATTATGAGTCATGAAAAACTGTTTTTT. Translated, it gives CASSTWIMSHEKLFF. The chain couples TRBV19 to TRBJ1-4; D ambiguous. Germline-derived CDR1 and CDR2 are LNHDA and SQIVND (reference sequence). This CDR3 has 15 residues. Between the trimmed V and J ends, which lost 4 bases and 6 bases, there was a span of 15 bases.

The chain employs TRBV28 and TRBJ2-5; D perhaps matches TRBD1 (5 bases). Trimming cost V 6 bases and J 6 bases, with 11 bases left between them. The CDR3 spans 12 residues. The germline CDR1 and CDR2 sequences are MDHEN and SYDVKM. CDR3 sequence reads: CASSQGIKTQYF. The CDR3 nucleotides read TGTGCCAGCAGCCAGGGTATTAAGACCCAGTACTTC.

This chain joins TRBV30 and TRBJ2-4; D perhaps matches TRBD2 (5 bases). The germline V gene encodes CDR1 GTSNPN and CDR2 SVGIG (reference sequence). The CDR3 loop spans 13 amino acids. V gave up 6 bases and J gave up 2 bases, with 11 bases separating them. The CDR3 nucleotides read TGTGCCTGTTACGAGGGAACCAAAAACATTCAGTACTTC. This translates into CACYEGTKNIQYF.